Shown below are 28 T cell receptor beta chains from a single sample sequenced in a study of T cell responses to AZD1222 COVID-19 vaccine. TCRdb's table, derived via immunoSEQ multiplex PCR, lists solely in-frame clones and lacks some. This sample yields under 200,000 clones, of which roughly 92% are seen a single time; approximately 0.64% belongs to the top ten. The sequences come from peripheral blood, collected on day 0 of AZD1222 vaccination. The receptor set was obtained from an adult in good health.

In its sample, this clone was seen a few times. The chain is built from TRBV5-4 and TRBJ2-1; the D gene is possibly TRBD2 (6 bases). The CDR3 sequence is 16 residues long. Trimming pared 2 bases from V and 0 bases from J, leaving 12 bases between. Germline V lookup: CDR1 SGHNT, CDR2 YYREEE (reference sequence). CDR3 amino acids: CASSFGGASSYNEQFF. As DNA, the CDR3 is TGTGCCAGCAGCTTTGGCGGGGCTAGCTCCTACAATGAGCAGTTCTTC.

The chain couples TRBV27 to TRBJ1-3, with a tentative D call TRBD1 (5 bases). Germline-derived CDR1 and CDR2 are MNHEY and SMNVEV (reference sequence). This CDR3 has 14 residues. The ends were cut back, 6 bases at V and 3 bases at J, with 12 bases in the middle. CDR3 sequence: CASSRGGVGNTIYF. The CDR3 region has the DNA TGTGCCAGCAGCCGTGGGGGAGTTGGAAACACCATATATTTT.

The CDR3 coding sequence is TGTGCCAGCAGCTTGTTAAGCGAGGGGCAGTTCTTC. Protein: CASSLLSEGQFF. The chain recombines TRBV5-4 with TRBJ2-1, with a weak D call TRBD2 (5 bases). CDR1 is SGHNT and CDR2 is YYREEE in the germline V gene (reference sequence). The CDR3 consists of 12 residues. Trimming stripped 1 base from V and 12 bases from J, with 11 bases between.

V and J are TRBV5-1 and TRBJ2-5; D may be TRBD1 or TRBD2 (5 bases each). The germline gives CDR1 SGHRS, CDR2 YFSETQ. There are 13 residues in the CDR3. With 6 bases removed from V and 4 bases from J, the gap between germline ends came to 13 bases. CDR3 amino acids: CASTYGGSETQYF. CDR3 DNA sequence: TGCGCCAGCACCTATGGGGGATCAGAGACCCAGTACTTC. The full variable domain, in which reference TRBV5-1 and TRBJ2-5 provide the parts outside the CDR3, is KAGVTQTPRYLIKTRGQQVTLSCSPISGHRSVSWYQQTPGQGLQFLFEYFSETQRNKGNFPGRFSGRQFSNSRSEMNVSTLELGDSALYLCASTYGGSETQYFGPGTRLLVL.

The chain links TRBV6-5 to TRBJ1-1; no reliable D call. V was clipped by 7 bases and J by 1 base, with 10 bases between them. This CDR3 has 13 residues. Germline V lookup: CDR1 MNHEY, CDR2 SVGAGI. CDR3 sequence: CASISAANTEAFF. In DNA form, the CDR3 reads TGTGCCAGCATAAGTGCAGCGAACACTGAAGCTTTCTTT.

The chain joins TRBV5-1 to TRBJ2-7; D may be TRBD1 or TRBD2 (6 bases each). Per the germline V gene, CDR1 is SGHRS and CDR2 is YFSETQ. Trimming removed 4 bases at V and 1 base at J, with 15 bases between. The CDR3 contains 15 residues. The CDR3 DNA reads TGCGCCAGCAGCGTCGGAGGGGGGCCTTCCTACGAGCAGTACTTC. This translates into CASSVGGGPSYEQYF.

V gene TRBV5-1 combines with J gene TRBJ1-1; no definite D call. V lost 1 base, J lost 6 bases, and 13 bases lay in between. In germline, CDR1 is SGHRS, CDR2 YFSETQ. The CDR3 is made up of 14 amino acids. Here the CDR3 reads CASSLLGYRAEAFF. The CDR3 bases are TGCGCCAGCAGCTTGCTTGGGTATCGGGCTGAAGCTTTCTTT.

The CDR3 reads CASSSRRETEAFF. The CDR3 DNA follows: TGTGCCAGCAGTTCTCGCCGGGAGACTGAAGCTTTCTTT. V and J are TRBV27 and TRBJ1-1, with D unclear. This CDR3 comprises 13 residues. V dropped 4 bases and J dropped 5 bases, with 11 bases sitting between them. In germline, CDR1 is MNHEY, CDR2 SMNVEV (reference sequence).

This chain uses TRBV10-3 with TRBJ2-7, with D maybe TRBD1 (5 bases). Germline lookup yields CDR1 ENHRY and CDR2 SYGVKD. Between the trimmed V and J ends, which lost 2 bases and 10 bases, there was a span of 12 bases. The CDR3 has 12 residues. CDR3 sequence reads: CAISEPRTQQYF. In DNA, the CDR3 is TGTGCCATCAGTGAGCCCCGGACACAACAGTACTTC.

This chain uses TRBV5-5 with TRBJ2-2; weak D call: TRBD2 (6 bases). The germline gives CDR1 SGHKS, CDR2 YYEKEE (reference sequence). The CDR3 is made up of 17 amino acids. V lost 4 bases and J lost 0, with 16 bases in between. The CDR3: CASSRRDPGANTGELFF. CDR3 DNA sequence: TGTGCCAGCAGCCGTAGAGACCCGGGGGCGAACACCGGGGAGCTGTTTTTT.

This chain uses TRBV2 with TRBJ2-7; 9 nucleotides agree with TRBD2. In germline, CDR1 is SNHLY, CDR2 FYNNEI. V was clipped by 6 bases and J by 0 bases; unmatched bases: 9. The CDR3 has 16 amino acids. The CDR3, as DNA: TGTGCCAGCAGCAAGCGGACTAGCGCGGGCTCCTACGAGCAGTACTTC. This translates into CASSKRTSAGSYEQYF.

This chain uses TRBV10-3 with TRBJ1-1; D perhaps matches TRBD1 (5 bases). V gave up 6 bases and J gave up 1 base, with 9 bases separating them. This CDR3 spans 13 amino acids. The V gene's germline CDR1 is ENHRY and CDR2 SYGVKD. The CDR3 region is CAIRGPTNTEAFF. Here the CDR3 DNA reads TGTGCCATCAGGGGACCGACGAACACTGAAGCTTTCTTT.

The chain combines TRBV5-1 with TRBJ2-5, with a tentative D call TRBD2 (7 bases). Germline CDR1 is SGHRS and CDR2 is YFSETQ. The V end lost 4 bases, the J end lost 3 bases, and 13 bases lay between the germline ends. The CDR3 contains 14 residues. CDR3 sequence reads: CASSPRGGKETQYF. The CDR3 DNA follows: TGCGCCAGCAGCCCCAGGGGAGGGAAAGAGACCCAGTACTTC.

V is TRBV5-1 and J is TRBJ1-1; 10 bases line up with TRBD1. V shed 7 bases, J shed 0 bases, and the junction held 6 bases outside the gene matches. Germline V gene data show CDR1 as SGHRS and CDR2 as YFSETQ. This CDR3 is 15 amino acids long. The CDR3 sequence is CASRDRGPMNTEAFF. CDR3 sequence (DNA): TGCGCCAGCCGAGACAGGGGGCCTATGAACACTGAAGCTTTCTTT.

This sequence joins TRBV27 and TRBJ2-1; the D is unclear. The CDR3 has 12 residues. The V gene lost 6 bases and the J gene lost 7 bases, with 10 bases spanning the gap. Germline loops: CDR1 MNHEY, CDR2 SMNVEV (reference sequence). The CDR3 loop reads CASSSAWNEQFF. CDR3 sequence (DNA): TGTGCCAGCAGCTCAGCCTGGAATGAGCAGTTCTTC.

The CDR3 spells CASSLEGRLNTEAFF. The CDR3 DNA sequence: TGTGCCAGCAGCTTAGAAGGCAGATTGAACACTGAAGCTTTCTTT. V is TRBV11-1 and J is TRBJ1-1; unclear D gene. V was cut by 1 base and J by 0 bases, with 9 bases left in between. There are 15 residues in the CDR3. Germline values: CDR1 SGHAT, CDR2 FQDESV (reference sequence).

The chain joins TRBV19 to TRBJ2-3; D not certain. CDR3 size: 14 residues. Trimming pared 1 base from V and 7 bases from J, leaving 12 bases between. Germline V CDR1 and CDR2: LNHDA, SQIVND (reference sequence). The CDR3 loop reads CASSIGGRLNTQYF. The CDR3 DNA is TGTGCCAGTAGTATAGGTGGCCGGTTGAATACGCAGTATTTT.

The chain combines TRBV5-4 with TRBJ1-2, with TRBD1 identical over 7 bases. Germline loops: CDR1 SGHNT, CDR2 YYREEE (reference sequence). Unmatched junction bases numbered 13, after V lost 5 bases and J lost 3 bases. This CDR3 is built from 16 residues. CDR3 bases: TGTGCCAGCAGTTCCCGGGCCTCGACAGGGCACTATGGCTACACCTTC. Its protein product is CASSSRASTGHYGYTF.

The gene calls are TRBV10-3 and TRBJ1-2; a weak D match, TRBD1 (6 bases). Germline V lookup: CDR1 ENHRY, CDR2 SYGVKD. The CDR3 is 13 amino acids. V shed 10 bases and J shed 6 bases, with 18 bases lying between them. The CDR3 DNA sequence: TGTGCCACCCGGACAGTGGGGGGCCATGGCTACACCTTC. This translates into CATRTVGGHGYTF.

The rearrangement uses TRBV7-6 and TRBJ2-2; 9 bases line up with TRBD2. The V and J ends lost 0 bases and 2 bases, in that order; junction bases with no gene match: 4. This CDR3 contains 17 residues. Germline CDR1 and CDR2: SGHVS and FNYEAQ. CDR3 in amino acids: CASSLASLAGNTGELFF. CDR3 sequence (DNA): TGTGCCAGCAGCTTAGCGTCCCTAGCGGGAAACACCGGGGAGCTGTTTTTT.

The chain carries TRBV12-2 and TRBJ1-3. TRBV12-2 is a listed pseudogene. There are 14 residues in the CDR3. The CDR3 loop is CAYPREAGGNTIYF. The CDR3 DNA follows: TGTGCTTACCCCAGGGAGGCTGGTGGAAACACCATATATTTT.

This clone has more than one count but fewer than ten. The rearrangement joins TRBV6-1 to TRBJ2-3; 7 nucleotides agree with TRBD2. Germline V gene lookup returns CDR1 MNHNS and CDR2 SASEGT. This CDR3 has 16 residues. V shed 4 bases and J 11 bases; nucleotides not matched to a gene: 18. CDR3 amino acids: CASSAPGPSDQREQYF. The CDR3 DNA reads as TGTGCCAGCAGTGCCCCTGGACCTTCCGACCAGCGGGAGCAGTATTTT.

The chain carries TRBV20-1 and TRBJ2-5; possibly TRBD1 for D (6 bases). In germline, CDR1 is DFQATT, CDR2 SNEGSKA (reference sequence). The CDR3 runs 11 residues. V lost 5 bases to trimming and J lost 9 bases, with 13 bases between them. CDR3 residues: CSAGQNEAQYF. Written as DNA, the CDR3 is TGCAGTGCTGGACAGAACGAGGCCCAGTACTTC.

This rearrangement joins TRBV4-2 to TRBJ1-2; 7 bases are shared with TRBD1. The J segment lost 7 bases and the V segment lost 5 bases, leaving 4 bases of the junction unmatched. This CDR3 comprises 12 residues. Germline loops: CDR1 LGHNA, CDR2 YNFKEQ. The CDR3 here is CASSGDRGGYTF. The CDR3 coding sequence is TGTGCCAGCAGCGGGGACAGAGGTGGCTACACCTTC.

The chain carries TRBV27 and TRBJ2-7; 7 nucleotides agree with TRBD2. J lost 2 bases, V lost 4 bases, and 5 bases had no gene match. The CDR3 is made up of 14 amino acids. Germline-derived CDR1 and CDR2 are MNHEY and SMNVEV (reference sequence). CDR3 bases: TGTGCCAGCAGTTATGGCGGGAGACCCTACGAGCAGTACTTC. Translation gives CASSYGGRPYEQYF.

This chain uses TRBV4-2 with TRBJ1-5; D might be TRBD1 (5 bases). This CDR3 has 15 amino acids. CDR1 LGHNA and CDR2 YNFKEQ come from the germline V gene. V shed 2 bases and J shed 3 bases, with 11 bases lying between them. CDR3 sequence reads: CASSQSSGDNQPQHF. The CDR3 DNA follows: TGTGCCAGCAGCCAAAGTTCGGGGGACAATCAGCCCCAGCATTTT.

The chain recombines TRBV10-2 with TRBJ2-2, with TRBD2 matching over 7 bases. There are 14 residues in the CDR3. The V gene's germline CDR1 is WSHSY and CDR2 SAAADI. Trimming removed 7 bases from V and 1 base from J; junction bases left unmatched: 3. CDR3 coding DNA: TGCGCCAGCACACCTAGCGGGAACACCGGGGAGCTGTTTTTT. Translating it yields CASTPSGNTGELFF.

Note on this clone: Other nucleotide sequences from this sample produce the same CDR3. The chain is built from TRBV20-1 and TRBJ1-5; no clear D gene. Germline V CDR1 and CDR2: DFQATT, SNEGSKA (reference sequence). This CDR3 region has 11 residues. V was trimmed by 6 bases and J by 6 bases, leaving 9 bases between them. The CDR3 is CSASSGQPQHF. The CDR3 DNA follows: TGCAGTGCATCCAGTGGTCAGCCCCAGCATTTT.